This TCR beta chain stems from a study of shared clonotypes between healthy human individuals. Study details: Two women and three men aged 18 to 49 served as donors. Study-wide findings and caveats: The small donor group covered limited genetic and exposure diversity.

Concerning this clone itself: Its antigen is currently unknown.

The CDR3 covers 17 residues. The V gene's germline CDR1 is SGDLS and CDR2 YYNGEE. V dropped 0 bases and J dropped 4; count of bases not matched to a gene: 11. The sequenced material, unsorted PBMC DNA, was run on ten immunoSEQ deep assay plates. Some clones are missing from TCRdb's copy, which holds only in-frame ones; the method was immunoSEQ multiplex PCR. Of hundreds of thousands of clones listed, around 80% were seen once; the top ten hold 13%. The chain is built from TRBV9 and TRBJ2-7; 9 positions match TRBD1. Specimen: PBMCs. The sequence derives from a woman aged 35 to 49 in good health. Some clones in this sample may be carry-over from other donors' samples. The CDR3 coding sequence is TGTGCCAGCAGCGTAGACGACGTACAGGGGGCTGAATACGAGCAGTACTTC. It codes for CASSVDDVQGAEYEQYF. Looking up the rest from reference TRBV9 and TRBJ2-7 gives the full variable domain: DSGVTQTPKHLITATGQRVTLRCSPRSGDLSVYWYQQSLDQGLQFLIQYYNGEERAKGNILERFSAQQFPDLHSELNLSSLELGDSALYFCASSVDDVQGAEYEQYFGPGTRLTVT.